This T cell receptor beta chain was captured in a study of blood T cell repertoires in COVID-19. As for the study in general: Material from acute and convalescent COVID-19 was sourced from the United States, Italy and Spain. PBMCs, B-cell-depleted T cells, or T cells were the source of the cDNA or gDNA that made up the material.

V was clipped by 2 bases and J by 5 bases, with 10 bases between them. CDR1 LNHDA and CDR2 SQIVND come from the germline V gene (reference sequence). CDR3 length: 15 residues. In the original workflow: Researchers report that nucleated cell counts were estimated from reference gene primer amplification. Assay: immunoSEQ multiplex PCR; the TCRdb copy retains only in-frame clones and omits some. V and J calls and clone size follow that table, whereas D and trimming were derived from the DNA. The repertoire holds fewer than 450,000 clones, with 85% to 90% as singletons. Enrolment of Seattle patients took place during active infection, and they were followed longitudinally.

Input material: peripheral blood. The rearrangement links TRBV19 to TRBJ1-6; the D is unclear. This sequence originates from a woman aged 65 to 85 with COVID-19, enrolled during active disease. Written as DNA, the CDR3 is TGTGCCAGTAGTATATTCGGGGTGAATAATTCACCCCTCCACTTT. Translation gives CASSIFGVNNSPLHF.